This T cell receptor (beta chain) was sequenced during a study of control samples from healthy donors and cancer patients. Trimming cost V 4 bases and J 5 bases, with 12 bases left between them. The CDR3 is 14 residues long. Germline V gene sequence: CDR1 LNHDA, CDR2 SQIVND (reference sequence). The data were produced by immunoSEQ multiplex PCR, yet TCRdb's version contains in-frame clones alone and is incomplete. The sample has about 190,000 clones, approximately 91% seen once. Sequenced: blood. This TCR derives from a young man in good health. The V gene is TRBV19, the J gene TRBJ1-5, with TRBD1 as a possible D gene (6 bases). The CDR3 is CASSNMDSHQPQHF. The CDR3 DNA follows: TGTGCCAGTAGTAACATGGACAGCCATCAGCCCCAGCATTTT.